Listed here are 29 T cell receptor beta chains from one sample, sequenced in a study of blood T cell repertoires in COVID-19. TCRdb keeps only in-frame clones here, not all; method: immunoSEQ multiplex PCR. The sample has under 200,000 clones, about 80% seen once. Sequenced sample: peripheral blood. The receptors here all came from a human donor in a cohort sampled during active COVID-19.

CDR3 in amino acids: CASSLAPPGAGNTIYF. In nucleotides, the CDR3 is TGTGCCAGCAGCTTAGCGCCCCCAGGGGCTGGAAACACCATATATTTT. J is TRBJ1-3 and V is TRBV7-2; a possible D gene is TRBD1 (6 bases). There are 16 residues in the CDR3. Germline loops: CDR1 SGHTA, CDR2 FQGNSA. Trimming cost V 0 bases and J 2 bases, with 11 bases left between them. Based on the CDR3 plus reference TRBV7-2 and TRBJ1-3, the full variable domain is GAGVSQSPSNKVTEKGKDVELRCDPISGHTALYWYRQSLGQGLEFLIYFQGNSAPDKSGLPSDRFSAERTGGSVSTLTIQRTQQEDSAVYLCASSLAPPGAGNTIYFGEGSWLTVV.

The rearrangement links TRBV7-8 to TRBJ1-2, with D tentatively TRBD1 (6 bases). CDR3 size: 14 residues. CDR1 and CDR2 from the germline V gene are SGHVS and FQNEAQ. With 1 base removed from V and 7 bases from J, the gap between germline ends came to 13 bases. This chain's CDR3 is CASSLEQGWGGYTF. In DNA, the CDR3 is TGTGCCAGCAGCTTAGAACAGGGATGGGGTGGCTACACCTTC.

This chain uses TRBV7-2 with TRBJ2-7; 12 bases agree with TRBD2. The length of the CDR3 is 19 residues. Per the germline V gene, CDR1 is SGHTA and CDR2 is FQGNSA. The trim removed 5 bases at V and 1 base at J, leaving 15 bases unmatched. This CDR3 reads CASSKRKPATSGSSYEQYF. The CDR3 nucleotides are TGTGCCAGCAGCAAACGAAAGCCGGCGACTAGCGGGAGTTCCTACGAGCAGTACTTC.

CDR3 amino acids: CASSPGQMNTEAFF. CDR3 nucleotide sequence: TGTGCCAGCAGCCCGGGACAGATGAACACTGAAGCTTTCTTT. The chain carries TRBV5-4 and TRBJ1-1, with TRBD1 matching over 7 bases. The CDR3 is 14 amino acids. Germline values: CDR1 SGHNT, CDR2 YYREEE (reference sequence). The V and J ends lost 4 bases and 0 bases, in that order; junction bases with no gene match: 3.

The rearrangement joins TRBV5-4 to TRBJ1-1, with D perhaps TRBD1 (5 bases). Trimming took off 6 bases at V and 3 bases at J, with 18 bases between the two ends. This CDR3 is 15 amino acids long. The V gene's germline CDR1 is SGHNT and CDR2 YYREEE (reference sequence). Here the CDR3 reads CASTSKRGGDTEAFF. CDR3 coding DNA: TGTGCCAGCACCTCGAAAAGGGGAGGCGACACTGAAGCTTTCTTT. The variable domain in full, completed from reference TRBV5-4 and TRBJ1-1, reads ETGVTQSPTHLIKTRGQQVTLRCSSQSGHNTVSWYQQALGQGPQFIFQYYREEENGRGNFPPRFSGLQFPNYSSELNVNALELDDSALYLCASTSKRGGDTEAFFGQGTRLTVV.

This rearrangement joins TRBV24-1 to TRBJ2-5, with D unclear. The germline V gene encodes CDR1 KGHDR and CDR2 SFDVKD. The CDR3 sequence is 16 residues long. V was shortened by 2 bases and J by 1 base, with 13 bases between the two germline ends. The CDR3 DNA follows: TGTGCCACCAGTGATTACTCGACAACCAGCCAAGAGACCCAGTACTTC. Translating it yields CATSDYSTTSQETQYF.

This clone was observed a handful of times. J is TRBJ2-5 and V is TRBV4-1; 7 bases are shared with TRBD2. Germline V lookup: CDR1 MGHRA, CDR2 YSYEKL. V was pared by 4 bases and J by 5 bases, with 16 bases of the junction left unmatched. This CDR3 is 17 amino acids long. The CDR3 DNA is TGCGCCAGCAGCCCCGGGCTTAGGGGAGGGCTGGGGGAGACCCAGTACTTC. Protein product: CASSPGLRGGLGETQYF.

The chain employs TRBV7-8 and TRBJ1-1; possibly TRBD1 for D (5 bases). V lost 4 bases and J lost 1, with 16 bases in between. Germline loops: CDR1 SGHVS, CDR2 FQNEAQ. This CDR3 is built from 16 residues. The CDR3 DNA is TGTGCCAGCAGCTCGCATATAACCCAGGGGAACACTGAAGCTTTCTTT. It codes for CASSSHITQGNTEAFF.

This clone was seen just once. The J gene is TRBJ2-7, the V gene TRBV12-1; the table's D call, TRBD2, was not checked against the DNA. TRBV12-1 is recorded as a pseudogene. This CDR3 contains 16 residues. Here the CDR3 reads CARGGGALRCSYEQYF. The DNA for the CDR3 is TGTGCCAGGGGGGGAGGGGCCCTCCGGTGCTCCTACGAGCAGTACTTC.

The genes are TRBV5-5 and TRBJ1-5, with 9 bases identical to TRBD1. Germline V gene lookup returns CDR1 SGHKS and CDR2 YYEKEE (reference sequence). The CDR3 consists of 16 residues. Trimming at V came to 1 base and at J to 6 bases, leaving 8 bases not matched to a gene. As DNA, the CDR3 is TGTGCCAGCAGCTTGAACGGACAGGGGCGGGGTCAGCCCCAGCATTTT. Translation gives CASSLNGQGRGQPQHF.

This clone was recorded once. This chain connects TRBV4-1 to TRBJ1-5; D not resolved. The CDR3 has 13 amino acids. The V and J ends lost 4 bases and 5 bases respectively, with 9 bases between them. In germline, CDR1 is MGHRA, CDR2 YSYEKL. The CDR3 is CASSPSPDQPQHF. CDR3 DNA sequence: TGCGCCAGCAGCCCTTCCCCGGATCAGCCCCAGCATTTT.

The CDR3 reads CASSYPTGGLNYGYTF. DNA of the CDR3: TGTGCCAGCAGTTACCCGACAGGGGGCCTTAACTATGGCTACACCTTC. The chain recombines TRBV6-6 with TRBJ1-2; TRBD1 matches 10 bases. Germline CDR1 and CDR2: MNHNY and SVGAGI (reference sequence). V lost 2 bases, J lost 1 base, and 4 bases stayed unmatched. CDR3 length: 16 amino acids.

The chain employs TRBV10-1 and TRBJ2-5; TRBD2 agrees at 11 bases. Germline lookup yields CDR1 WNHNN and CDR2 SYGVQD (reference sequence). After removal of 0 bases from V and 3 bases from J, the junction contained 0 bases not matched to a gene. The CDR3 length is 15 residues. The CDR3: CASSESGLAEETQYF. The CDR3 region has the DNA TGCGCCAGCAGTGAGTCGGGACTAGCGGAAGAGACCCAGTACTTC.

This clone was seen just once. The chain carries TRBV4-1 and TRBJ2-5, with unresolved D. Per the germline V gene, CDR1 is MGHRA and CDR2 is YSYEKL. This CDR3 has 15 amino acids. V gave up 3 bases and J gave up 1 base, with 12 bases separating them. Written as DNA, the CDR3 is TGCGCCAGCAGCCAGCTACCGGGTCCCCAAGAGACCCAGTACTTC. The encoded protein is CASSQLPGPQETQYF.

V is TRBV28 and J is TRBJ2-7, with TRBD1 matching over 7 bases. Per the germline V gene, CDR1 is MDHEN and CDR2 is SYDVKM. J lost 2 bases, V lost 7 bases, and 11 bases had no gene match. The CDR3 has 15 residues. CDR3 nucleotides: TGTGCCAGCACCCCCTGGACAGGCCAGACCTACGAGCAGTACTTC. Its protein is CASTPWTGQTYEQYF.

CDR3 sequence reads: CASSPGRDLGYTF. The CDR3 DNA reads TGTGCCAGCAGTCCCGGGAGGGACCTGGGCTACACCTTC. The chain links TRBV6-5 to TRBJ1-2, with D perhaps matching TRBD1 (5 bases). Germline CDR1 MNHEY, CDR2 SVGAGI. V shed 5 bases and J shed 8 bases, with 15 bases lying between them. The CDR3 covers 13 residues.

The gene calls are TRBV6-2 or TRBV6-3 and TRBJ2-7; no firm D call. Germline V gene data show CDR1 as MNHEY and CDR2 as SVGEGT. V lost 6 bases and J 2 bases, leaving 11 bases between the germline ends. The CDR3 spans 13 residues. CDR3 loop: CASSSPVPYEQYF. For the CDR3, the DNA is TGTGCCAGCAGCAGCCCGGTCCCCTACGAGCAGTACTTC.

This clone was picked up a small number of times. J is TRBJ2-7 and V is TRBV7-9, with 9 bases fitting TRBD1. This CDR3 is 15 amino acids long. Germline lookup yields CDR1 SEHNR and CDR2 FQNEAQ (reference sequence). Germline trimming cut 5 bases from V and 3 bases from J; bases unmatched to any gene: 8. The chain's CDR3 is CASSPKGQGNYEQYF. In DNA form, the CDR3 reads TGTGCCAGCAGCCCTAAGGGACAGGGTAACTACGAGCAGTACTTC. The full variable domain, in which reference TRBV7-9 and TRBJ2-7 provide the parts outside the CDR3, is DTGVSQNPRHKITKRGQNVTFRCDPISEHNRLYWYRQTLGQGPEFLTYFQNEAQLEKSRLLSDRFSAERPKGSFSTLEIQRTEQGDSAMYLCASSPKGQGNYEQYFGPGTRLTVT.

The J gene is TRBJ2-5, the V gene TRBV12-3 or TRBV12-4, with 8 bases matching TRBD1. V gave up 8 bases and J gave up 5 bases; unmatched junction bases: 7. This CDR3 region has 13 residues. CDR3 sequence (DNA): TGTGCCAGCGCGGACAGGGTGTGGGAGACCCAGTACTTC. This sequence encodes CASADRVWETQYF.

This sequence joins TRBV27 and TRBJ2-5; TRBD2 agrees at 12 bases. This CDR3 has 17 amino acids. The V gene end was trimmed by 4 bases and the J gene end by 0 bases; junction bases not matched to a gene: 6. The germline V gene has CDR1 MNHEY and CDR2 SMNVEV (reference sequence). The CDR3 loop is CASSSPLAGGDQETQYF. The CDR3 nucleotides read TGTGCCAGCAGTTCCCCACTAGCGGGAGGCGACCAAGAGACCCAGTACTTC.

The CDR3 protein is CATSRDRLAGSNEQFF. CDR3 DNA sequence: TGTGCCACCAGCAGAGATAGGCTAGCGGGAAGCAATGAGCAGTTCTTC. This chain connects TRBV15 to TRBJ2-1; TRBD2 agrees at 9 bases. CDR3 size: 16 residues. The germline gives CDR1 LNHNV, CDR2 YYDKDF (reference sequence). V lost 0 bases, J lost 6 bases, and 6 bases stayed unmatched.

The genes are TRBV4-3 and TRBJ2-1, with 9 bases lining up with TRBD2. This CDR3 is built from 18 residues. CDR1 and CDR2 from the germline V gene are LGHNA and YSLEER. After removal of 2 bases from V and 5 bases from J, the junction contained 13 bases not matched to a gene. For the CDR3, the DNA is TGCGCCAGCAGCCAAAGACTAGCGGAGGAGGAAGATGACAATGAGCAGTTCTTC. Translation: CASSQRLAEEEDDNEQFF.

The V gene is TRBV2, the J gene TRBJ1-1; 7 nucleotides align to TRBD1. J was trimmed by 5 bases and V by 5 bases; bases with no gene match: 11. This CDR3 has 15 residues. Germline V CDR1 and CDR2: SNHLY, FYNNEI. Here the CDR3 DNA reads TGTGCCAGCAGTCGACAGGGTAAAGCGGAAACTGAAGCTTTCTTT. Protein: CASSRQGKAETEAFF.

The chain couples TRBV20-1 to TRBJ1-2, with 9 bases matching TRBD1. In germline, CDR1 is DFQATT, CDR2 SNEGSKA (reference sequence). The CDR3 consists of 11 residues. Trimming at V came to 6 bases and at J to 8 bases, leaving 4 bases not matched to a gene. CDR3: CSAWTGDGYTF. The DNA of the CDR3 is TGCAGTGCCTGGACAGGGGACGGCTACACCTTC.

The CDR3: CASSTRTIPTNEKLFF. The CDR3 DNA reads TGTGCCAGTAGTACAAGGACAATTCCAACTAATGAAAAACTGTTTTTT. This rearrangement joins TRBV19 to TRBJ1-4, with D possibly TRBD1 on 5 matching bases. The V and J ends lost 4 bases and 0 bases respectively, with 12 bases between them. The germline V gene encodes CDR1 LNHDA and CDR2 SQIVND (reference sequence). The CDR3 has 16 residues.

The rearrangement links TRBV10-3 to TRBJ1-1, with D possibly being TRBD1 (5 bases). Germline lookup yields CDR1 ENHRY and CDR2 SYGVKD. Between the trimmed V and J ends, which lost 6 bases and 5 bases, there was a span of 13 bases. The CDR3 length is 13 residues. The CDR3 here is CAIRGGRRTEAFF. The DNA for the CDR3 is TGTGCCATCAGGGGGGGGAGGAGGACTGAAGCTTTCTTT.

The CDR3: CASSLDRWNYGYTF. CDR3 in DNA: TGTGCCAGCAGCCTCGACAGATGGAACTATGGCTACACCTTC. This chain connects TRBV14 to TRBJ1-2; D perhaps matches TRBD1 (5 bases). Per the germline V gene, CDR1 is SGHDN and CDR2 is FVKESK. V lost 4 bases, J lost 2 bases, and 11 bases lay in between. The length of the CDR3 is 14 residues. Variable domain in full (rest from reference TRBV14 and TRBJ1-2): EAGVTQFPSHSVIEKGQTVTLRCDPISGHDNLYWYRRVMGKEIKFLLHFVKESKQDESGMPNNRFLAERTGGTYSTLKVQPAELEDSGVYFCASSLDRWNYGYTFGSGTRLTVV.

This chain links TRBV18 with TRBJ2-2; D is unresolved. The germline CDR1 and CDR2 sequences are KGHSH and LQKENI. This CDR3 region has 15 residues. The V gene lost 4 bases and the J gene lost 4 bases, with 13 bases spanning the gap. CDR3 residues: CASSRRQESTGELFF. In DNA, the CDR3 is TGTGCCAGCTCACGGCGACAAGAATCCACCGGGGAGCTGTTTTTT.

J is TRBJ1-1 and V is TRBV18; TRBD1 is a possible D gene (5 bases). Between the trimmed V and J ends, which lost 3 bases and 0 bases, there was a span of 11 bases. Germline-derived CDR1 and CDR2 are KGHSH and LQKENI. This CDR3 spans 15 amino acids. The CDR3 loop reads CASSPSGALNTEAFF. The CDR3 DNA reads TGTGCCAGCTCACCCTCTGGGGCGCTGAACACTGAAGCTTTCTTT.